This is a list of T cell receptor beta chains from one sample in a study of blood T cell repertoires in COVID-19. Here immunoSEQ multiplex PCR was the method, and the copy in TCRdb shows in-frame clones only, minus some. Of about 150,000 clones in the sample, over 70% were seen once. Sequencing was performed on peripheral blood. The receptors here all came from a man between 60 and 70 years old with acute or convalescent COVID-19. CDR3s include the opening cysteine and the closing phenylalanine or tryptophan. The D gene is left open where the match is weak.

TRBD1,TRBJ1-5,TRBV6-5,CASSSTGWNNQPQHF
TRBD1,TRBJ2-3,TRBV6-5,CASSSGQVISDTQYF
NA,TRBJ1-1,TRBV9,CASSPSSGVNTEAFF
TRBD1,TRBJ1-1,TRBV5-3,CARRHDRGNTEAFF
NA,TRBJ1-5,TRBV3-1/TRBV3-2,CASSQLRGLGFPQHF
NA,TRBJ1-1,TRBV19,CATGLRNTEAFF
NA,TRBJ1-2,TRBV7-2,CASSPRTDNYGYTF
NA,TRBJ2-2,TRBV20-1,CSASPLGQGTGELFF
TRBD1,TRBJ1-1,TRBV6-5,CASRGQGRFTEAFF
NA,TRBJ1-2,TRBV4-2,CASSQGQAHNYGYTF
NA,TRBJ2-5,TRBV18,CASSPTQQGRLRETQYF
TRBD1,TRBJ2-3,TRBV5-1,CASSLMGQGADTQYF
NA,TRBJ2-7,TRBV12-2,CASRLASRLAGASEQYF
TRBD2,TRBJ2-7,TRBV11-2,CASSFSGRPYEQYF
NA,TRBJ2-2,TRBV19,CASSTGYVTGELFF
TRBD1,TRBJ1-1,TRBV5-4,CASSGSTGTGGNMNTEAFF
NA,TRBJ2-4,TRBV18,CASSPPTALAKNIQYF
NA,TRBJ2-3,TRBV5-8,CASTPWARGSVSTDTQYF